This paragraph covers one T cell receptor (beta chain) sequence. No cognate antigen has been identified for it. One base away there is no much larger clone; base qualities are not given. These data are taken from a study of T cells after somatic rescue of genetic block (TCRdb year 2020). As for the study more broadly: The study assessed how robust, over the long term, a T-cell system was when the system had developed through somatic rescue of a genetic block in T-cell development.

Including cysteine and phenylalanine, the CDR3 has 16 amino acids. CDR3 DNA only is kept here, 48 bases in frame from base 1. For this chain, trimming is 5 bases at the V end and 13 bases at the J end, and the number of junction bases without a gene match is 11. Sequences SEHNR (CDR1) and FQNEAQ (CDR2) are obtained from the germline V gene (reference sequence). Libraries were made using the immunoSEQ multiplex PCR assay. The source is immuneACCESS, and TCRdb retained only in-frame sequences with V and J called. Part of the clones is not carried over; for the studies checked, unresolved V genes explain less than half of this, and the remainder is unexplained. The sample table shows around 64,000 clones, and about 91% are seen once. Of the sample, about 3% is held by the ten largest clones.

The chain employs TRBV7-9 and TRBJ2-1, and TRBD2 matches 16 of the central bases. The source material was peripheral blood mononuclear cells (PBMCs). This TCR was recovered from a man between 40 and 49 years old. The CDR3 region reads CASSPTGLAGGPSQFF. DNA sequence: TGTGCCAGCAGCCCTACGGGACTAGCGGGAGGGCCGTCCCAGTTCTTC.